The sample holds a few counts of the clone carrying this TCR beta chain. These data originate in a study of blood T cell repertoires in COVID-19. The cohort comprised adults aged about 18 to 90 years residing in approximately 22 US areas. Germline V lookup: CDR1 SGHAT, CDR2 FQNNGV. V shed 7 bases, J shed 1 base, and the junction held 9 bases outside the gene matches. This CDR3 is built from 15 residues. Sequencing was performed with immunoSEQ multiplex PCR; in TCRdb, only in-frame clones are kept and a portion is missing. Among 200,000 to 250,000 clones listed, nearly 90% were seen once. This TCR was sampled from a man aged 25-40 years who had recovered from COVID-19. Sequencing used PBMCs or T cells enriched from blood (not recorded which). The chain is built from TRBV11-2 and TRBJ1-1; 7 positions agree with TRBD1. The CDR3 nucleotides are TGTGCCAGCACCCCATTGACAGGGAAGAACACTGAAGCTTTCTTT. Translation gives CASTPLTGKNTEAFF.